This T cell receptor beta chain is drawn from a study of low-dose radiotherapy and immunotherapy resistance in tumors. At the level of the study: Cohort 2 received 1 Gy per fraction every two weeks, totaling 13 Gy over 26 weeks. Every two weeks patients got nivolumab 240 mg flat dose, plus ipilimumab 1 mg/kg every six weeks, intravenously.

This clonotype was counted ten times or more. Priming of first-strand cDNA relied on TRAV- and TRBV-specific primers (covering alpha and beta chains). For amplifying TCRs, the PCR ran for about 22 cycles with Phusion, which was used together with a constant-region primer and the adapter on the V primers. TCRdb re-derived calls from the reads in MiXCR, one entry per CDR3 protein. Altogether tens of thousands of distinct CDR3 sequences are present, less than 30% being singletons, with the ten largest covering roughly a tenth. Time point of the sample: after trial treatment. Stated treatment: LDRT plus nivolumab, ipilimumab, low-dose cyclophosphamide and aspirin (RACIN trial). The study gave donors nivolumab, ipilimumab, aspirin, low-dose cyclophosphamide and low-dose radiotherapy. This CDR3 is built from 13 residues. The germline V gene has CDR1 LNHDA and CDR2 SQIVND (reference sequence). With V trimmed by 5 bases and J by 7 bases, 4 bases remained unmatched.

The TCR was taken from a male donor with prostate cancer. Specimen: PBMCs, collected after low-dose radiotherapy plus immunotherapy. This chain uses TRBV19 with TRBJ2-7; 11 bases match TRBD1. The CDR3 reads CASSVDRGQEQYF. Here the CDR3 DNA reads TGTGCCAGTAGTGTGGACAGGGGGCAAGAGCAGTACTTC.